This record concerns one T cell receptor (beta chain) sequence. The antigen remains unidentified. Template switching added a universal primer binding site, and final cDNA carried unique molecular identifiers. TCRdb recomputed calls from the 5' RACE reads with MiXCR, one row per CDR3 protein. The sample has about 530,000 distinct CDR3 sequences; around 22% are singletons. The V gene's germline CDR1 is DFQATT and CDR2 SNEGSKA (reference sequence). The CDR3 has 14 amino acids. V was trimmed by 1 base and J by 2 bases, leaving 9 bases between them. These data belong to a study of identical twins. General study findings and limits: A lower insertion count was a feature of abundant cord blood beta clonotypes, with no such feature in memory repertoires.

In addition, the sample was reused for a study of yellow fever vaccine responses in identical twins. That investigation notes: Reports say the vaccine T cell response in twins looked partly convergent and partly personalized.

The rearrangement joins TRBV20-1 to TRBJ2-1; unclear D gene. The sequencing sample was made of CD4+ T cells sorted from blood. This clonotype was obtained from a woman aged 18-29 years in good health. The chain's CDR3 is CSARGRVPYNEQFF. CDR3 nucleotides: TGCAGTGCTAGAGGTAGGGTCCCCTACAATGAGCAGTTCTTC.